The 12 T cell receptor beta chains below all came from one sample that was sequenced in a study of T cells after yellow fever vaccination. TCRdb processed the 5' RACE reads anew with MiXCR; each CDR3 protein has one entry. The table has about 630,000 distinct CDR3 sequences, roughly an eighth seen once; the top ten hold 15%. This material consisted of PBMCs, taken on the day of the yellow fever booster vaccination. These receptor sequences come from a man aged 30 to 45 who received the YFV17D yellow fever vaccine.

This clonotype was recorded a few times. The rearrangement links TRBV6-2 or TRBV6-3 to TRBJ2-3, with no clear D. V lost 2 bases to trimming and J lost 3 bases, with 12 bases between them. CDR1 and CDR2 (germline): MNHEY, SVGEGT. This CDR3 spans 15 amino acids. CDR3 region: CASSYQRSGTDTQYF. CDR3 in DNA: TGTGCCAGCAGTTACCAGCGTTCTGGGACAGATACGCAGTATTTT.

This clonotype was seen only a few times. V is TRBV7-2 and J is TRBJ2-5, with D uncertain. CDR3 length equals 14 residues. V was pared by 5 bases and J by 0 bases, with 10 bases between. Germline CDR1 SGHTA, CDR2 FQGNSA. CDR3: CASSPLPHQETQYF. The CDR3 DNA follows: TGTGCCAGCAGCCCCCTCCCCCACCAAGAGACCCAGTACTTC. Full variable domain (rest looked up from reference TRBV7-2 and TRBJ2-5): GAGVSQSPSNKVTEKGKDVELRCDPISGHTALYWYRQSLGQGLEFLIYFQGNSAPDKSGLPSDRFSAERTGGSVSTLTIQRTQQEDSAVYLCASSPLPHQETQYFGPGTRLLVL.

This clonotype showed up just a few times. This sequence joins TRBV20-1 and TRBJ2-1; D is perhaps TRBD1 (5 bases). There are 13 residues in the CDR3. Looked up from germline, CDR1 is DFQATT and CDR2 is SNEGSKA (reference sequence). Trimming left V 3 bases short and J 5 bases short, with 11 bases between. In DNA form, the CDR3 reads TGCAGTGCTAGTTTAGGGGTGGACAATGAGCAGTTCTTC. Translating it yields CSASLGVDNEQFF.

This clonotype was detected a few times. The rearrangement links TRBV18 to TRBJ2-1, with TRBD1 identical over 7 bases. The germline V gene encodes CDR1 KGHSH and CDR2 LQKENI. This CDR3 is built from 14 residues. V shed 3 bases and J 6 bases; nucleotides not matched to a gene: 5. CDR3 protein: CASSPPTGVNEQFF. CDR3 coding DNA: TGTGCCAGCTCACCCCCCACAGGGGTCAATGAGCAGTTCTTC.

This clonotype was detected ten times or more. CDR3: CASSLYGEQFF. CDR3 coding DNA: TGTGCCAGCAGTTTATACGGAGAGCAGTTCTTC. V gene TRBV28 combines with J gene TRBJ2-1; D remains unclear. The CDR3 totals 11 residues. Germline V CDR1 and CDR2: MDHEN, SYDVKM. V lost 1 base, J lost 10 bases, and 5 bases lay in between.

V and J are TRBV20-1 and TRBJ1-1, with 8 bases aligning to TRBD1. The V and J ends lost 6 bases and 1 base, in that order; junction bases with no gene match: 4. The CDR3 is 13 amino acids. Germline CDR1 reads DFQATT; CDR2 reads SNEGSKA (reference sequence). This CDR3 reads CSARTGPNTEAFF. In nucleotides, the CDR3 is TGCAGTGCCAGGACAGGGCCGAACACTGAAGCTTTCTTT.

V and J are TRBV20-1 and TRBJ2-5; D ambiguous. V was cut by 0 bases and J by 4 bases, with 12 bases left in between. The CDR3 length is 14 residues. Germline V gives CDR1 DFQATT, CDR2 SNEGSKA (reference sequence). The CDR3 reads CSARDFSVVETQYF. The CDR3 DNA reads TGCAGTGCTAGAGATTTTTCGGTTGTAGAGACCCAGTACTTC.

This clonotype has a handful of counts. This chain connects TRBV7-2 to TRBJ2-7, with D perhaps matching TRBD2 (6 bases). This CDR3 contains 14 residues. Trimming cost V 3 bases and J 6 bases, with 15 bases left between them. Germline values: CDR1 SGHTA, CDR2 FQGNSA. CDR3 amino acids: CASSLLGGGGEQYF. CDR3 in DNA: TGTGCCAGCAGCTTGCTGGGAGGAGGCGGCGAGCAGTACTTC.

This clonotype was found a few times. The chain has TRBV7-8 and TRBJ2-3; perhaps TRBD2 as D (5 bases). This CDR3 spans 13 amino acids. Germline CDR1 and CDR2: SGHVS and FQNEAQ. V dropped 5 bases and J dropped 6 bases, with 12 bases sitting between them. The DNA for the CDR3 is TGTGCCAGCAGCACGGGAACACGGGATACGCAGTATTTT. Residues: CASSTGTRDTQYF.

The chain joins TRBV20-1 to TRBJ2-7; a possible D gene is TRBD2 (5 bases). This CDR3 spans 12 amino acids. V shed 3 bases and J shed 1 base, with 7 bases lying between them. CDR1 is DFQATT and CDR2 is SNEGSKA in the germline V gene (reference sequence). The CDR3 DNA follows: TGCAGTGCTAGTGAGGGTTCCTACGAGCAGTACTTC. Its translation is CSASEGSYEQYF.

This clonotype has just a few counts. This chain connects TRBV29-1 to TRBJ2-5; 13 bases match TRBD2. The CDR3 consists of 12 residues. CDR1 is SQVTM and CDR2 is ANQGSEA in the germline V gene. The CDR3 reads CGLLAGGEDQYF. The CDR3 nucleotides are TGCGGACTACTAGCGGGGGGGGAGGACCAGTACTTC.

There are many counts of this clonotype. The chain links TRBV4-1 to TRBJ2-3; D gene unclear. Per the germline V gene, CDR1 is MGHRA and CDR2 is YSYEKL. The V end was cut by 4 bases, the J end by 6 bases, with 11 bases between. This CDR3 comprises 13 residues. The CDR3 bases are TGCGCCAGCAGCCCACCCGGGTCGGATACGCAGTATTTT. This encodes CASSPPGSDTQYF.